This T cell receptor (beta chain) is from a study of radiotherapy plus CTLA-4 blockade in lung cancer. Study-wide context: Objective responses arose in approximately 19% of patients, and approximately 30% experienced disease control. Study outcomes and limitations: With interferon-beta, early dynamics of blood T cell clones were reported to best predict response. In blood, tumor-derived TCR clones expanded after radiotherapy plus ipilimumab.

Some clones are missing from TCRdb's copy, which holds only in-frame ones; the method was immunoSEQ multiplex PCR. The sample holds about 77,000 clones, around 74% seen once. A word on this clone: Antigen unknown.

In germline, CDR1 is SGHRS, CDR2 YFSETQ. V was pared by 4 bases and J by 5 bases, with 26 bases of the junction left unmatched. This CDR3 contains 21 residues. The origin of this receptor is a human donor with non-small cell lung cancer whose response to radiotherapy plus ipilimumab could not be evaluated. This chain joins TRBV5-1 and TRBJ2-2; 7 bases are a match to TRBD2. The input for sequencing was peripheral blood, taken from a patient treated with radiotherapy plus ipilimumab. CDR3 nucleotide sequence: TGCGCCAGCAGCGGCGGTATGTCTAGCGGCGTATACCAAAGAACAACCGGGGAGCTGTTTTTT. As protein: CASSGGMSSGVYQRTTGELFF.